These T cell receptor beta chains were read from a single sample in a study of control samples from healthy donors and cancer patients. Sequencing was performed with immunoSEQ multiplex PCR; in TCRdb, only in-frame clones are kept and a portion is missing. The sample contains around 94,000 clones, just over 90% of which appear only once. The source material was blood. These receptor sequences come from a woman younger than 30 in good health. CDR3s include the opening cysteine and the closing phenylalanine or tryptophan. The order of the fields is V gene, D gene, J gene, CDR3 protein. The D gene is left open where the match is weak.

v_gene: TRBV7-2; d_gene: .; j_gene: TRBJ2-7; CDR3aa: CASSLARGSYEQYF
v_gene: TRBV5-8; d_gene: .; j_gene: TRBJ2-1; CDR3aa: CASSLVDSWGSADEQFF
v_gene: TRBV7-3; d_gene: .; j_gene: TRBJ2-3; CDR3aa: CASSPGFYAADTQYF
v_gene: TRBV10-2; d_gene: .; j_gene: TRBJ2-1; CDR3aa: CASSLYNEQFF
v_gene: TRBV2; d_gene: .; j_gene: TRBJ2-2; CDR3aa: CASSVGSTGELFF
v_gene: TRBV19; d_gene: TRBD2; j_gene: TRBJ2-7; CDR3aa: CASSDRTSGYEQYF
v_gene: TRBV5-4; d_gene: .; j_gene: TRBJ2-7; CDR3aa: CASSLERGALTYEQYF
v_gene: TRBV6-5; d_gene: .; j_gene: TRBJ1-1; CDR3aa: CASSYSTSLNTEAFF
v_gene: TRBV28; d_gene: TRBD1; j_gene: TRBJ1-1; CDR3aa: CASSIPRTGGYTEAFF
v_gene: TRBV2; d_gene: .; j_gene: TRBJ2-7; CDR3aa: CASRVFGSARDEQYF
v_gene: TRBV27; d_gene: TRBD2; j_gene: TRBJ2-1; CDR3aa: CASTPSGGNGWNEQFF
v_gene: TRBV9; d_gene: .; j_gene: TRBJ1-5; CDR3aa: CASSVDGSNQPQHF
v_gene: TRBV11-2; d_gene: .; j_gene: TRBJ1-5; CDR3aa: CASSLGGINQPQHF
v_gene: TRBV6-2/TRBV6-3; d_gene: .; j_gene: TRBJ1-1; CDR3aa: CASSFSAAEAFF
v_gene: TRBV5-1; d_gene: .; j_gene: TRBJ1-1; CDR3aa: CASSLVDRNTEAFF
v_gene: TRBV18; d_gene: .; j_gene: TRBJ1-2; CDR3aa: CASSPQQGDGYGYTF
v_gene: TRBV15; d_gene: .; j_gene: TRBJ1-5; CDR3aa: CATSRDITGGNQPQHF
v_gene: TRBV7-9; d_gene: TRBD1; j_gene: TRBJ1-2; CDR3aa: CASSLDRANYGYTF
v_gene: TRBV7-9; d_gene: TRBD2; j_gene: TRBJ2-1; CDR3aa: CASSHSGGHNEQFF
v_gene: TRBV6-5; d_gene: .; j_gene: TRBJ2-3; CDR3aa: CASSPYAGANTQYF
v_gene: TRBV6-5; d_gene: TRBD1; j_gene: TRBJ1-1; CDR3aa: CASSYVRDRVSEAFF
v_gene: TRBV5-4; d_gene: TRBD2; j_gene: TRBJ2-1; CDR3aa: CASSLAKRGFYNEQFF
v_gene: TRBV6-1; d_gene: .; j_gene: TRBJ1-1; CDR3aa: CASSEGDVNTEAFF
v_gene: TRBV7-8; d_gene: TRBD1; j_gene: TRBJ1-1; CDR3aa: CASSSGQEGGEAFF
v_gene: TRBV2; d_gene: TRBD1; j_gene: TRBJ1-2; CDR3aa: CASTTQGGNYGYTF
v_gene: TRBV13; d_gene: TRBD2; j_gene: TRBJ2-1; CDR3aa: CASSPGSGEGYNEQFF
v_gene: TRBV27; d_gene: .; j_gene: TRBJ2-6; CDR3aa: CASSRVSGANVLTF
v_gene: TRBV6-6; d_gene: .; j_gene: TRBJ1-2; CDR3aa: CASSYSVQGLGYTF
v_gene: TRBV18; d_gene: .; j_gene: TRBJ1-1; CDR3aa: CASSPVRREAFF
v_gene: TRBV27; d_gene: TRBD2; j_gene: TRBJ2-5; CDR3aa: CASKASGGQETQYF
v_gene: TRBV19; d_gene: .; j_gene: TRBJ1-1; CDR3aa: CASSQKGEGNTEAFF